The 24 T cell receptor beta chains presented below share a single source sample, sequenced in a study of patients and donors after allogeneic stem cell transplantation. In TCRdb, the RT-PCR reads were re-called with MiXCR into one record per CDR3 protein. Altogether about 160,000 distinct CDR3 sequences are present, 20% to 25% being singletons, with the ten largest covering roughly 26%. Sequencing input: blood, either unsorted or a sorted T cell fraction (not recorded which). These receptors were taken from a human donor who was either an allogeneic HSCT recipient or a stem cell or donor lymphocyte infusion donor (not recorded which). It is not recorded whose cells these are; they may come from a transplant donor.

This clonotype came up a few times. The genes are TRBV5-6 and TRBJ1-3; perhaps TRBD1 as D (5 bases). The CDR3 runs to 16 residues. Germline V CDR1 and CDR2: SGHDT, YYEEEE. V dropped 3 bases and J dropped 0 bases, with 13 bases sitting between them. The CDR3 bases are TGTGCCAGCAGCTGGAACCGGGACTTCTCTGGAAACACCATATATTTT. Translated: CASSWNRDFSGNTIYF.

This clonotype was seen a handful of times. This rearrangement joins TRBV10-3 to TRBJ2-6; D is undetermined. The germline gives CDR1 ENHRY, CDR2 SYGVKD. The V end was cut by 7 bases, the J end by 0 bases, with 10 bases between. There are 15 residues in the CDR3. The CDR3 is CAINDGPSGANVLTF. The DNA for the CDR3 is TGTGCCATCAACGACGGACCCTCTGGGGCCAACGTCCTGACTTTC.

This clonotype was picked up a small number of times. For the CDR3, the DNA is TGTGCCAGCAGTTTAGGACAGCACCCTTACAATGAGCAGTTCTTC. Its translation is CASSLGQHPYNEQFF. V and J are TRBV28 and TRBJ2-1; maybe TRBD1 (6 bases). V was clipped by 2 bases and J by 4 bases, with 12 bases between them. The germline V gene has CDR1 MDHEN and CDR2 SYDVKM. The CDR3 sequence is 15 residues long.

This clonotype has a handful of counts. The chain carries TRBV19 and TRBJ1-5; 10 bases map to TRBD1. This CDR3 is built from 15 residues. Per germline, CDR1 LNHDA and CDR2 SQIVND (reference sequence). V dropped 4 bases and J dropped 2; count of bases not matched to a gene: 2. The CDR3 DNA reads as TGTGCCAGTAGTAAAGGACAGGGGGGCAATCAGCCCCAGCATTTT. Translation: CASSKGQGGNQPQHF.

This clonotype was found a few times. The chain combines TRBV15 with TRBJ1-2, with D perhaps TRBD1 (5 bases). Germline-derived CDR1 and CDR2 are LNHNV and YYDKDF (reference sequence). The CDR3 length is 16 residues. Trimming shortened V by 0 bases and J by 3 bases, and 14 bases separated the two germline ends. The CDR3 region is CATSRDRDGFYYGYTF. CDR3 in DNA: TGTGCCACCAGCAGAGATCGGGACGGATTTTACTATGGCTACACCTTC.

This clonotype was counted a few times. The chain joins TRBV9 to TRBJ1-1, with 8 bases identical to TRBD1. The CDR3 extends over 16 amino acids. J lost 0 bases, V lost 1 base, and 5 bases had no gene match. Germline-derived CDR1 and CDR2 are SGDLS and YYNGEE. The CDR3: CASSVYGQGLNTEAFF. The CDR3 DNA follows: TGTGCCAGCAGCGTATACGGACAGGGTTTGAACACTGAAGCTTTCTTT. Looking up the rest from reference TRBV9 and TRBJ1-1 gives the full variable domain: DSGVTQTPKHLITATGQRVTLRCSPRSGDLSVYWYQQSLDQGLQFLIQYYNGEERAKGNILERFSAQQFPDLHSELNLSSLELGDSALYFCASSVYGQGLNTEAFFGQGTRLTVV.

The CDR3 sequence is CASSVASGNNEQFF. Written as DNA, the CDR3 is TGTGCCAGCAGTGTGGCTAGCGGGAACAATGAGCAGTTCTTC. The chain combines TRBV12-3 or TRBV12-4 with TRBJ2-1; 9 nucleotides agree with TRBD2. The CDR3 is 14 residues long. Unmatched junction bases numbered 4, after V lost 5 bases and J lost 5 bases.

This clonotype has just a few counts. The chain employs TRBV12-3 or TRBV12-4 and TRBJ2-2, with TRBD1 matching over 7 bases. Germline trimming cut 6 bases from V and 4 bases from J; bases unmatched to any gene: 8. The CDR3 runs to 15 residues. The CDR3 bases are TGTGCCAGCAGCTCGGACAGGCCCATCACCGGGGAGCTGTTTTTT. Protein product: CASSSDRPITGELFF.

There are many counts of this clonotype. The chain links TRBV5-1 to TRBJ1-1; D is ambiguous. V lost 0 bases and J lost 0, with 9 bases in between. The CDR3 totals 15 residues. Germline V gene sequence: CDR1 SGHRS, CDR2 YFSETQ. The CDR3 bases are TGCGCCAGCAGCTTGGTTCCGGAAATGAACACTGAAGCTTTCTTT. Residues: CASSLVPEMNTEAFF.

The chain recombines TRBV11-2 with TRBJ2-3; D not certain. Germline V CDR1 and CDR2: SGHAT, FQNNGV. Trimming left V 2 bases short and J 2 bases short, with 11 bases between. The CDR3 extends over 15 amino acids. The CDR3 nucleotides are TGTGCCAGCAGCTTAATACCGACAACCACAGATACGCAGTATTTT. Amino acids: CASSLIPTTTDTQYF.

There are many counts of this clonotype. The rearrangement uses TRBV18 and TRBJ1-1, with D uncertain. V dropped 2 bases and J dropped 3 bases, with 10 bases sitting between them. The CDR3 is made up of 14 amino acids. CDR1 is KGHSH, CDR2 LQKENI, per germline. Written as DNA, the CDR3 is TGTGCCAGCTCACCAATTTTAGGAGACACTGAAGCTTTCTTT. Amino acid sequence: CASSPILGDTEAFF. Variable domain in full (rest from reference TRBV18 and TRBJ1-1): NAGVMQNPRHLVRRRGQEARLRCSPMKGHSHVYWYRQLPEEGLKFMVYLQKENIIDESGMPKERFSAEFPKEGPSILRIQQVVRGDSAAYFCASSPILGDTEAFFGQGTRLTVV.

Many counts were recorded for this clonotype. The genes are TRBV20-1 and TRBJ1-5; TRBD1 aligns across 7 bases. Germline CDR1 is DFQATT and CDR2 is SNEGSKA (reference sequence). J was trimmed by 5 bases and V by 5 bases; bases with no gene match: 6. The CDR3 is made up of 13 amino acids. CDR3 DNA: TGCAGTGCTTCGGGACAGAACCATCAGCCCCAGCATTTT. Protein product: CSASGQNHQPQHF.

This clonotype was observed a handful of times. The chain carries TRBV2 and TRBJ1-2; no clear D gene. Germline assignment: CDR1 SNHLY and CDR2 FYNNEI. Trimming took off 1 base at V and 7 bases at J, with 7 bases between the two ends. The CDR3 is 12 residues long. CDR3 loop: CASSEGVPGYTF. The CDR3 DNA is TGTGCCAGCAGTGAAGGGGTTCCTGGCTACACCTTC. Combining the CDR3 with reference TRBV2 and TRBJ1-2 gives the whole variable domain EPEVTQTPSHQVTQMGQEVILRCVPISNHLYFYWYRQILGQKVEFLVSFYNNEISEKSEIFDDQFSVERPDGSNFTLKIRSTKLEDSAMYFCASSEGVPGYTFGSGTRLTVV.

This clonotype was recorded a few times. This chain joins TRBV29-1 and TRBJ2-1; the D is unclear. Germline-derived CDR1 and CDR2 are SQVTM and ANQGSEA. The CDR3 loop spans 11 amino acids. Trimming took 4 bases from V and 15 from J, leaving 16 bases between them. The CDR3 DNA reads TGCAGCGTTGTTCGGACCAGCGCATGGTTCTTC. This codes for CSVVRTSAWFF.

The table lists this clonotype with a few counts. The CDR3 nucleotides are TGTGCCACCAGCCGCGGGACGAACACTGAAGCTTTCTTT. Amino acid sequence: CATSRGTNTEAFF. This rearrangement joins TRBV15 to TRBJ1-1, with D perhaps TRBD1 (5 bases). Germline loops: CDR1 LNHNV, CDR2 YYDKDF (reference sequence). The CDR3 runs to 13 residues. V gave up 5 bases and J gave up 1 base, with 8 bases separating them.

This clonotype was picked up many times. The CDR3 reads CASSLSEAIYNSPLHF. CDR3 nucleotide sequence: TGTGCCAGCAGTTTATCAGAGGCCATCTATAATTCACCCCTCCACTTT. The rearrangement joins TRBV12-3 or TRBV12-4 to TRBJ1-6; D is uncertain. This CDR3 has 16 residues. V lost 2 bases and J 3 bases, leaving 11 bases between the germline ends.

J is TRBJ2-7 and V is TRBV10-3, with 8 bases fitting TRBD1. The germline CDR1 and CDR2 sequences are ENHRY and SYGVKD. The CDR3 has 14 residues. Unmatched junction bases numbered 8, after V lost 10 bases and J lost 0 bases. The CDR3 protein is CATWTGTVSYEQYF. CDR3 nucleotides: TGTGCCACCTGGACAGGGACGGTCTCCTACGAGCAGTACTTC.

The genes are TRBV7-9 and TRBJ2-2, with TRBD1 identical over 8 bases. The germline gives CDR1 SEHNR, CDR2 FQNEAQ (reference sequence). V gave up 5 bases and J gave up 0 bases; unmatched junction bases: 5. The CDR3 has 16 residues. In DNA, the CDR3 is TGTGCCAGCAGCACGGACAGGGATACGAACACCGGGGAGCTGTTTTTT. Its translation is CASSTDRDTNTGELFF.

This chain connects TRBV10-3 to TRBJ2-7; the D call may be TRBD1 or TRBD2 (6 bases each). Trimming stripped 11 bases from V and 6 bases from J, with 26 bases between. This CDR3 is built from 15 residues. CDR1 is ENHRY, CDR2 SYGVKD, per germline. CDR3 protein: CAYRDPGDVTIEQYF. CDR3 bases: TGTGCCTACAGGGATCCGGGGGATGTGACTATCGAGCAGTACTTC.

This clonotype was seen a few times. The chain couples TRBV7-9 to TRBJ2-7; D is unresolved. There are 11 residues in the CDR3. Trimming took off 5 bases at V and 0 bases at J, with 2 bases between the two ends. CDR1 and CDR2 (germline): SEHNR, FQNEAQ (reference sequence). The DNA for the CDR3 is TGTGCCAGCAGCGACTCCTACGAGCAGTACTTC. As protein: CASSDSYEQYF.

The chain carries TRBV12-3 or TRBV12-4 and TRBJ2-1; D not resolved. The CDR3 has 15 amino acids. Trimming took off 2 bases at V and 5 bases at J, with 13 bases between the two ends. This CDR3 is CASSLMFFPHNEQFF. In DNA, the CDR3 is TGTGCCAGCAGTTTAATGTTTTTCCCCCACAATGAGCAGTTCTTC.

This clonotype appeared a few times. The genes are TRBV12-3 or TRBV12-4 and TRBJ2-3; 8 bases align to TRBD2. The CDR3 spans 17 residues. Trimming at V came to 5 bases and at J to 2 bases, leaving 12 bases not matched to a gene. The CDR3 is CASSPGGAMTHTDTQYF. In DNA, the CDR3 is TGTGCCAGCAGTCCCGGGGGGGCGATGACACACACAGATACGCAGTATTTT.

The rearrangement joins TRBV7-2 to TRBJ2-5; D gene uncertain. V gave up 2 bases and J gave up 2 bases, with 12 bases separating them. The germline V gene has CDR1 SGHTA and CDR2 FQGNSA. The CDR3 length is 15 residues. CDR3 nucleotide sequence: TGTGCCAGCAGCTTATTAGGACCGGCACAAGAGACCCAGTACTTC. It is translated as CASSLLGPAQETQYF.

V usage is TRBV6-6 and J usage is TRBJ1-1; the D is unclear. The V gene lost 2 bases and the J gene lost 3 bases, with 13 bases spanning the gap. CDR1 and CDR2 from the germline V gene are MNHNY and SVGAGI (reference sequence). CDR3 length equals 15 residues. The DNA of the CDR3 is TGTGCCAGCAGTTACAACGGGGAGGGTGACACTGAAGCTTTCTTT. Amino acid sequence: CASSYNGEGDTEAFF.